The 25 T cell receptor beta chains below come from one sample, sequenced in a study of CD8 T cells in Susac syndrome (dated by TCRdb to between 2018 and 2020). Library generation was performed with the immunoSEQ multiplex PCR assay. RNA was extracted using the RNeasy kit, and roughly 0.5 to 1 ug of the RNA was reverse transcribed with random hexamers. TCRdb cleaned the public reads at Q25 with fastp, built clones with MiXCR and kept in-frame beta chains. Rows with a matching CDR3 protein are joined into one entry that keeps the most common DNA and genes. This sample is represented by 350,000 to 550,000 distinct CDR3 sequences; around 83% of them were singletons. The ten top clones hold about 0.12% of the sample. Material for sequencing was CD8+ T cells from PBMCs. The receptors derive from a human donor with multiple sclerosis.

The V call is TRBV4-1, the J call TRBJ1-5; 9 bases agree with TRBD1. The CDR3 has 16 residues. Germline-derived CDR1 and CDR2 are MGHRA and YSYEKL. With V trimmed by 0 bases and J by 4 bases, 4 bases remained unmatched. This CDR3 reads CASSQDRTGANQPQHF. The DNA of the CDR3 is TGCGCCAGCAGCCAAGATAGGACAGGGGCGAATCAGCCCCAGCATTTT.

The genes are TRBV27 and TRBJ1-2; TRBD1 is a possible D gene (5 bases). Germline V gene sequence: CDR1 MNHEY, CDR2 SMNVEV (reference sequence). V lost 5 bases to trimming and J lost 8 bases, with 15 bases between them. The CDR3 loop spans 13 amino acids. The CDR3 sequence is CASSGWDGRGYTF. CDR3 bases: TGTGCCAGCAGTGGATGGGACGGGCGCGGCTACACCTTC.

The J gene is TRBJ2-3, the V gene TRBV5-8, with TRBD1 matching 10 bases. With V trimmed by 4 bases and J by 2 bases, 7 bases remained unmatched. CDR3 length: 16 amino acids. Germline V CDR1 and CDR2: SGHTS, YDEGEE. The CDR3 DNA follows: TGTGCCAGCAGCACTGACAGGGGGCTGGACACAGATACGCAGTATTTT. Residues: CASSTDRGLDTDTQYF.

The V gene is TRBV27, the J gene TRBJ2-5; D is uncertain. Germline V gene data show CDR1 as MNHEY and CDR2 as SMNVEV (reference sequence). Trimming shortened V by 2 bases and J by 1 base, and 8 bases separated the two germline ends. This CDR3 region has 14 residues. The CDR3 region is CASSLLGTQETQYF. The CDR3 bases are TGTGCCAGCAGTTTACTCGGCACCCAAGAGACCCAGTACTTC.

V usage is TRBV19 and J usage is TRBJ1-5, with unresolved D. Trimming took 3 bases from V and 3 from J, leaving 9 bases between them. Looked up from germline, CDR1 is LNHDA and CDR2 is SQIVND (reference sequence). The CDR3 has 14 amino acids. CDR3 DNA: TGTGCCAGTAGTATCGCCAGCCACAATCAGCCCCAGCATTTT. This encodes CASSIASHNQPQHF.

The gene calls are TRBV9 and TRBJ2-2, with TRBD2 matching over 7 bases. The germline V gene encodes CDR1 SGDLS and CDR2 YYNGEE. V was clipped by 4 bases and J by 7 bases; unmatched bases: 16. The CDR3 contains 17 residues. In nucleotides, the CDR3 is TGTGCCAGCAGCTCCGCCGGGGGGACTCCGGGTCACGGGGAGCTGTTTTTT. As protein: CASSSAGGTPGHGELFF.

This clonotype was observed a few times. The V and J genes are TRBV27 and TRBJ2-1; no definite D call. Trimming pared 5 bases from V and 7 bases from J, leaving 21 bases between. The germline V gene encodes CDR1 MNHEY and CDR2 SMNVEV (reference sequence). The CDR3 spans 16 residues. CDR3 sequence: CASSIGSGLGYNEQFF. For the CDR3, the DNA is TGTGCCAGCAGTATCGGATCTGGGCTGGGGTATAATGAGCAGTTCTTC.

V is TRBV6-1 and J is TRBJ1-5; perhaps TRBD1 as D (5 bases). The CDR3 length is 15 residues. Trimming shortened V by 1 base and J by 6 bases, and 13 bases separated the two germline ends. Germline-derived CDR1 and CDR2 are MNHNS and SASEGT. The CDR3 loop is CASSEVAGGGQPQHF. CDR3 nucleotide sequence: TGTGCCAGCAGTGAAGTGGCGGGGGGAGGTCAGCCCCAGCATTTT.

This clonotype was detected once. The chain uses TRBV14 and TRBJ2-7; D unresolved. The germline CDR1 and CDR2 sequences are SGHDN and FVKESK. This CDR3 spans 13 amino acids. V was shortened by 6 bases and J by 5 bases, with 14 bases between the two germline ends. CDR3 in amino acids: CASRMTLIDEQYF. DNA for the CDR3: TGTGCCAGCAGAATGACACTTATCGACGAGCAGTACTTC.

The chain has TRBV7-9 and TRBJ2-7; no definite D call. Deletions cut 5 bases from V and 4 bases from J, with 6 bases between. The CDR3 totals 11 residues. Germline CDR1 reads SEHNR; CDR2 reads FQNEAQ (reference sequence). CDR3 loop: CASSNRYEQYF. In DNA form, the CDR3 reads TGTGCCAGCAGCAATCGTTACGAGCAGTACTTC. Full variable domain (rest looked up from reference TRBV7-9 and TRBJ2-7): DTGVSQNPRHKITKRGQNVTFRCDPISEHNRLYWYRQTLGQGPEFLTYFQNEAQLEKSRLLSDRFSAERPKGSFSTLEIQRTEQGDSAMYLCASSNRYEQYFGPGTRLTVT.

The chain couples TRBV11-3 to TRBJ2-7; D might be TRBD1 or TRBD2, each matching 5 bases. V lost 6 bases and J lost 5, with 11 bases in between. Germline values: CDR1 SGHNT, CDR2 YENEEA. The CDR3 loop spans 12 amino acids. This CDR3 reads CASRGVGDEQYF. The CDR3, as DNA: TGTGCCAGCAGGGGGGTCGGAGACGAGCAGTACTTC.

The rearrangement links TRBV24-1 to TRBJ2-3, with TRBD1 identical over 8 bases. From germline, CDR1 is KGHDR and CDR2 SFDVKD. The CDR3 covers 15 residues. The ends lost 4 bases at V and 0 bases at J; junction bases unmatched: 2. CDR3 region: CATSEGTGSTDTQYF. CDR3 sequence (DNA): TGTGCCACCAGTGAGGGGACAGGAAGCACAGATACGCAGTATTTT.

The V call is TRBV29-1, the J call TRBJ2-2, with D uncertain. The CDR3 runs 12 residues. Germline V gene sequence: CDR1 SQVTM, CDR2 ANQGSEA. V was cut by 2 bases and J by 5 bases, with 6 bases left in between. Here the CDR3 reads CSVELGTGELFF. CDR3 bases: TGCAGCGTTGAATTGGGGACCGGGGAGCTGTTTTTT.

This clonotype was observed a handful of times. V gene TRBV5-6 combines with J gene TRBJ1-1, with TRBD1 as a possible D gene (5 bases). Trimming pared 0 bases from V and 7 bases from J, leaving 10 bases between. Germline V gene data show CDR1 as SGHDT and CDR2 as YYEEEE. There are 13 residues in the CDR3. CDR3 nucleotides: TGTGCCAGCAGCTTGGGGGGGATTGGTGAAGCTTTCTTT. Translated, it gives CASSLGGIGEAFF.

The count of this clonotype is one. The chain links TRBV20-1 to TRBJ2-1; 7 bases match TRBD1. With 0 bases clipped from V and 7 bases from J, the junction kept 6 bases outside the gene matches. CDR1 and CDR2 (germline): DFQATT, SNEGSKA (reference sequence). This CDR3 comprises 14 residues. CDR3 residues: CSAREGGAGNEQFF. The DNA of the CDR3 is TGCAGTGCTAGAGAAGGGGGCGCTGGGAATGAGCAGTTCTTC.

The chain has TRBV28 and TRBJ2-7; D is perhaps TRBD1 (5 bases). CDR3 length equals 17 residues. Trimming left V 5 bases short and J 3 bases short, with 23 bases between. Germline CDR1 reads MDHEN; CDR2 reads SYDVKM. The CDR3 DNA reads TGTGCCAGCAGTGACCATCAAGGGCAGGGTAGCAACTACGAGCAGTACTTC. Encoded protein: CASSDHQGQGSNYEQYF.

CDR3 in DNA: TGTGCCAGCTCACCATGGGCTCCTCACGGCACAGATACGCAGTATTTT. As protein: CASSPWAPHGTDTQYF. The chain uses TRBV18 and TRBJ2-3; D is ambiguous. Trimming pared 2 bases from V and 1 base from J, leaving 13 bases between. The CDR3 consists of 16 residues. CDR1 and CDR2 from the germline V gene are KGHSH and LQKENI.

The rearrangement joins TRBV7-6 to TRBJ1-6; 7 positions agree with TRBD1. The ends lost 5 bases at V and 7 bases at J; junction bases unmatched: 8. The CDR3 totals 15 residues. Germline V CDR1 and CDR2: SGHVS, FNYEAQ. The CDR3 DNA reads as TGTGCCAGCAGCCAACGGGACAGATTGAATTCACCCCTCCACTTT. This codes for CASSQRDRLNSPLHF.

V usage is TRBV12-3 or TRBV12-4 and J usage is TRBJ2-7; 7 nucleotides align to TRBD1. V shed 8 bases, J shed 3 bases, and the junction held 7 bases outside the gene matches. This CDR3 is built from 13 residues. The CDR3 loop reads CASGTTGNYEQYF. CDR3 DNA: TGTGCCAGCGGGACGACAGGGAACTACGAGCAGTACTTC.

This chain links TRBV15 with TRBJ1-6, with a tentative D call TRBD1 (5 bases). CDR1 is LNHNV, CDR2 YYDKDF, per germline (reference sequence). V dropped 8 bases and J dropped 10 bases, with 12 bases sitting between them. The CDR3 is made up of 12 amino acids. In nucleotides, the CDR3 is TGTGCCACCTCGGACAACCACTCACCCCTCCACTTT. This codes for CATSDNHSPLHF.

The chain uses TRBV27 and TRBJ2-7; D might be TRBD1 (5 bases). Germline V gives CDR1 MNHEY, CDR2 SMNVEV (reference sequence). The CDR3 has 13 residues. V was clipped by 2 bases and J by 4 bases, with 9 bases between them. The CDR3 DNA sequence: TGTGCCAGCAGTTTACGACAGAGTTACGAGCAGTACTTC. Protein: CASSLRQSYEQYF.

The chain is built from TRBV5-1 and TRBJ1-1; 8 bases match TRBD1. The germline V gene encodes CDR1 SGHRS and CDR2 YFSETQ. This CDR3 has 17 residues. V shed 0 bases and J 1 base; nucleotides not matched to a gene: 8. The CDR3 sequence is CASSLAIGQGPNTEAFF. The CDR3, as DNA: TGCGCCAGCAGCTTGGCTATAGGACAGGGCCCGAACACTGAAGCTTTCTTT.

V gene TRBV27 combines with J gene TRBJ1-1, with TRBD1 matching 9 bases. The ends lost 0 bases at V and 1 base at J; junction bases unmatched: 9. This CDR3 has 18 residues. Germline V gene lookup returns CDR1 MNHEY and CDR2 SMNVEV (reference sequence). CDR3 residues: CASSLSGQGLKGNTEAFF. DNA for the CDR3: TGTGCCAGCAGTTTATCTGGACAGGGGCTAAAGGGGAACACTGAAGCTTTCTTT.

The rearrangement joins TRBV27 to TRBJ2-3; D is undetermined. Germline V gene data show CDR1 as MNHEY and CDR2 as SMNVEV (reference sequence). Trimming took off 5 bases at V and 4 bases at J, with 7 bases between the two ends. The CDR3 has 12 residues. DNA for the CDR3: TGTGCCAGCAGTCACCTTCCAGATACGCAGTATTTT. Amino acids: CASSHLPDTQYF.

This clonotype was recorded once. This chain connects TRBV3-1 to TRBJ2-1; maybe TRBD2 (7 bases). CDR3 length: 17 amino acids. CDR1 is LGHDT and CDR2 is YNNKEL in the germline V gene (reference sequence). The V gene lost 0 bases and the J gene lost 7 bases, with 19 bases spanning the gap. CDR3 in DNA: TGTGCCAGCAGCCAAGATGAGAGGGGGAGGGTCTGGAATGAGCAGTTCTTC. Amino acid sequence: CASSQDERGRVWNEQFF.